This T cell receptor beta chain was identified during a study of blood T cell repertoires in COVID-19. Original processing methods: Cell counts per sample came from amplifying reference gene primers. Here immunoSEQ multiplex PCR was the method, and the copy in TCRdb shows in-frame clones only, minus some. V, J and clone size were drawn from that table, and D and trimming were deduced from the DNA. This sample has under 200,000 clones; around 77% occur once, and the top ten carry 17%. V was clipped by 3 bases and J by 2 bases; unmatched bases: 2. The CDR3 loop spans 15 amino acids. Germline V gives CDR1 SGHTA, CDR2 FQGNSA.

Sequenced sample: peripheral blood. The V gene is TRBV7-2, the J gene TRBJ2-2; 8 bases line up with TRBD2. The TCR was taken from a man in his sixties with active or convalescent COVID-19. CDR3 bases: TGTGCCAGCAGCTTTACTAGCGGAAACACCGGGGAGCTGTTTTTT. It specifies CASSFTSGNTGELFF. Full variable domain (remainder filled in from reference TRBV7-2 and TRBJ2-2): GAGVSQSPSNKVTEKGKDVELRCDPISGHTALYWYRQSLGQGLEFLIYFQGNSAPDKSGLPSDRFSAERTGGSVSTLTIQRTQQEDSAVYLCASSFTSGNTGELFFGEGSRLTVL.